The 23 T cell receptor beta chains in this list originate from one sample, sequenced in a study of blood T cell repertoires in COVID-19. Clones were read by immunoSEQ multiplex PCR, and TCRdb kept only the in-frame ones, dropping some. This sample has about 380,000 clones; more than 65% occur once, and the top ten carry around 1%. The specimen sequenced was peripheral blood. All receptors derive from a human donor with acute or convalescent COVID-19. The donor label of this sample is uncertain.

The rearrangement joins TRBV28 to TRBJ2-3; 7 bases line up with TRBD2. Unmatched junction bases numbered 11, after V lost 2 bases and J lost 3 bases. Germline V CDR1 and CDR2: MDHEN, SYDVKM. The CDR3 totals 17 residues. CDR3 nucleotides: TGTGCCAGCAGTTTAATTTGGCTCGCGGGGGTAACAGATACGCAGTATTTT. Its protein is CASSLIWLAGVTDTQYF.

The chain joins TRBV5-1 to TRBJ2-3; D gene uncertain. This CDR3 contains 13 residues. Germline V gene lookup returns CDR1 SGHRS and CDR2 YFSETQ. The germline V and J ends were trimmed by 4 bases and 0 bases, with 6 bases remaining between them. CDR3 DNA: TGCGCCAGCAGCCCTCTAAGCACAGATACGCAGTATTTT. It translates to CASSPLSTDTQYF.

This clone was seen a handful of times. V gene TRBV18 combines with J gene TRBJ1-1, with D perhaps TRBD1 (6 bases). Per the germline V gene, CDR1 is KGHSH and CDR2 is LQKENI. The germline V and J ends were trimmed by 5 bases and 0 bases, with 16 bases remaining between them. The CDR3 has 16 residues. For the CDR3, the DNA is TGTGCCAGCTCATCGATTAAGACAGGAATGAACACTGAAGCTTTCTTT. It translates to CASSSIKTGMNTEAFF.

The V gene is TRBV7-2, the J gene TRBJ2-3, with D unclear. The length of the CDR3 is 13 residues. CDR1 SGHTA and CDR2 FQGNSA come from the germline V gene. Trimming left V 5 bases short and J 3 bases short, with 9 bases between. DNA for the CDR3: TGTGCCAGCAGCACCTACTCAACAGATACGCAGTATTTT. Its protein product is CASSTYSTDTQYF. Complete variable domain (other parts from reference TRBV7-2 and TRBJ2-3): GAGVSQSPSNKVTEKGKDVELRCDPISGHTALYWYRQSLGQGLEFLIYFQGNSAPDKSGLPSDRFSAERTGGSVSTLTIQRTQQEDSAVYLCASSTYSTDTQYFGPGTRLTVL.

The chain is built from TRBV5-6 and TRBJ2-2, with 15 positions matching TRBD2. Unmatched junction bases numbered 6, after V lost 4 bases and J lost 5 bases. Germline lookup yields CDR1 SGHDT and CDR2 YYEEEE. The CDR3 runs to 17 residues. This chain's CDR3 is CASSRTSGGARTGELFF. CDR3 nucleotides: TGTGCCAGCAGCAGGACTAGCGGGGGGGCCCGGACCGGGGAGCTGTTTTTT.

The chain's CDR3 is CAWSVHQGKAFF. The DNA of the CDR3 is TGTGCCTGGAGTGTACATCAGGGGAAAGCTTTCTTT. V is TRBV30 and J is TRBJ1-1; D may be TRBD1 (6 bases). The CDR3 has 12 residues. Trimming pared 0 bases from V and 9 bases from J, leaving 11 bases between. Germline V lookup: CDR1 GTSNPN, CDR2 SVGIG (reference sequence).

This clone was counted many times. The chain combines TRBV4-2 with TRBJ2-2; D call uncertain. Trimming left V 4 bases short and J 0 bases short, with 9 bases between. CDR3 length: 15 amino acids. Germline CDR1 is LGHNA and CDR2 is YNFKEQ. This CDR3 is CASSPDGANTGELFF. CDR3 sequence (DNA): TGTGCCAGCAGCCCAGACGGAGCGAACACCGGGGAGCTGTTTTTT.

V and J are TRBV6-2 or TRBV6-3 and TRBJ1-5; D remains unclear. CDR3 length: 15 residues. The V gene's germline CDR1 is MNHEY and CDR2 SVGEGT. V lost 2 bases and J lost 2, with 10 bases in between. Here the CDR3 reads CASSYPPRGNQPQHF. For the CDR3, the DNA is TGTGCCAGCAGTTACCCCCCCCGCGGCAATCAGCCCCAGCATTTT.

This clone was observed once. J is TRBJ1-2 and V is TRBV2; 9 bases map to TRBD1. The CDR3 sequence is 13 residues long. The trim removed 5 bases at V and 6 bases at J, leaving 4 bases unmatched. Germline-derived CDR1 and CDR2 are SNHLY and FYNNEI. CDR3 sequence (DNA): TGTGCCAGCAGTCCCGGGACAGGGAATGGCTACACCTTC. This sequence encodes CASSPGTGNGYTF.

The gene calls are TRBV3-1 (or the pseudogene TRBV3-2) and TRBJ2-5; TRBD2 matches at 8 bases. J gave up 4 bases and V 4 bases, and 5 bases lay outside the gene matches. The CDR3 runs 14 residues. Germline CDR1 LGHDT, CDR2 YNNKEL (reference sequence). CDR3 sequence: CASSPTSAGETQYF. CDR3 bases: TGTGCCAGCAGCCCGACTAGCGCGGGAGAGACCCAGTACTTC.

The gene calls are TRBV11-3 and TRBJ2-1; the D gene is possibly TRBD2 (6 bases). CDR3 length: 14 amino acids. Trimming took off 5 bases at V and 10 bases at J, with 18 bases between the two ends. Per germline, CDR1 SGHNT and CDR2 YENEEA. The DNA for the CDR3 is TGTGCCAGCAGCCCCCCGGGAGCGGAAGAAGAGCAGTTCTTC. Translated: CASSPPGAEEEQFF.

V and J are TRBV7-9 and TRBJ1-4; no reliable D call. The V gene's germline CDR1 is SEHNR and CDR2 FQNEAQ (reference sequence). CDR3 length: 14 residues. The V gene lost 5 bases and the J gene lost 7 bases, with 14 bases spanning the gap. CDR3 coding DNA: TGTGCCAGCAGCGAAACCGGGAGAGGTGAAAAACTGTTTTTT. This encodes CASSETGRGEKLFF. Full variable domain (outside the CDR3, taken from reference TRBV7-9 and TRBJ1-4): DTGVSQNPRHKITKRGQNVTFRCDPISEHNRLYWYRQTLGQGPEFLTYFQNEAQLEKSRLLSDRFSAERPKGSFSTLEIQRTEQGDSAMYLCASSETGRGEKLFFGSGTQLSVL.

This chain uses TRBV6-5 with TRBJ2-7; D unresolved. CDR3 length: 14 amino acids. Germline V CDR1 and CDR2: MNHEY, SVGAGI. V shed 2 bases and J shed 6 bases, with 14 bases lying between them. The CDR3 DNA follows: TGTGCCAGCAGTTACAGACCCAGGTTAGGCGAGCAGTACTTC. Its protein is CASSYRPRLGEQYF.

The V gene is TRBV30, the J gene TRBJ1-2; D gene unclear. The V gene lost 5 bases and the J gene lost 7 bases, with 11 bases spanning the gap. The CDR3 consists of 11 residues. Per the germline V gene, CDR1 is GTSNPN and CDR2 is SVGIG (reference sequence). CDR3 nucleotides: TGTGCCTGGCATCAATTCCCTGGCTACACCTTC. Translating it yields CAWHQFPGYTF. The full variable domain, its missing parts supplied by reference TRBV30 and TRBJ1-2, is SQTIHQWPATLVQPVGSPLSLECTVEGTSNPNLYWYRQAAGRGLQLLFYSVGIGQISSEVPQNLSASRPQDRQFILSSKKLLLSDSGFYLCAWHQFPGYTFGSGTRLTVV.

To note about this clone: This CDR3 is also generated by other DNA sequences in the sample. The V call is TRBV4-1, the J call TRBJ2-7, with 7 positions matching TRBD1. The CDR3 is 14 amino acids. V was pared by 3 bases and J by 2 bases, with 4 bases of the junction left unmatched. Per germline, CDR1 MGHRA and CDR2 YSYEKL. This chain's CDR3 is CASSHRTGAYEQYF. The CDR3 DNA reads TGCGCCAGCAGCCACCGGACAGGCGCCTACGAGCAGTACTTC.

The rearrangement links TRBV2 to TRBJ1-2; the match to TRBD1 covers 7 bases. The CDR3 has 16 residues. Germline values: CDR1 SNHLY, CDR2 FYNNEI. Trimming removed 0 bases from V and 8 bases from J; junction bases left unmatched: 12. The CDR3 sequence: CASSEAGAGGRWGYTF. Written as DNA, the CDR3 is TGTGCCAGCAGTGAAGCCGGGGCAGGGGGACGGTGGGGCTACACCTTC.

This clone came up many times. V usage is TRBV6-5 and J usage is TRBJ2-7; the D gene is possibly TRBD2 (5 bases). The germline gives CDR1 MNHEY, CDR2 SVGAGI. Trimming left V 5 bases short and J 0 bases short, with 14 bases between. CDR3 length: 15 residues. The CDR3: CASSLSWEFSYEQYF. CDR3 DNA: TGTGCCAGCAGTCTGAGTTGGGAGTTCTCCTACGAGCAGTACTTC.

The CDR3 here is CASRPDSSYEQYF. The CDR3 DNA is TGTGCCAGCAGACCCGACAGCTCCTACGAGCAGTACTTC. The rearrangement links TRBV12-3 or TRBV12-4 to TRBJ2-7; perhaps TRBD1 as D (5 bases). Trimming cost V 6 bases and J 0 bases, with 9 bases left between them. The CDR3 is 13 residues long.

V and J are TRBV7-7 and TRBJ2-5; tentatively, D is TRBD1 (6 bases). The ends were cut back, 0 bases at V and 1 base at J, with 6 bases in the middle. Germline V CDR1 and CDR2: SSHAT, FNYEAQ (reference sequence). The CDR3 is made up of 14 amino acids. This CDR3 is CASSLAGGQETQYF. The CDR3 DNA follows: TGTGCCAGCAGCTTAGCAGGGGGCCAAGAGACCCAGTACTTC.

This chain uses TRBV7-2 with TRBJ1-2, with 10 positions matching TRBD1. The V gene end was trimmed by 5 bases and the J gene end by 6 bases; junction bases not matched to a gene: 6. The germline V gene encodes CDR1 SGHTA and CDR2 FQGNSA. The length of the CDR3 is 14 residues. The CDR3 nucleotides are TGTGCCAGCAGCCGGGACAGGGGATACGATGGCTACACCTTC. It translates to CASSRDRGYDGYTF.

This chain connects TRBV20-1 to TRBJ2-2; D is unclear. There are 14 residues in the CDR3. Germline V gene data show CDR1 as DFQATT and CDR2 as SNEGSKA (reference sequence). V was clipped by 3 bases and J by 1 base, with 9 bases between them. CDR3 residues: CSASSPKNTGELFF. For the CDR3, the DNA is TGCAGTGCTAGTTCCCCCAAGAACACCGGGGAGCTGTTTTTT.

This clone was counted a few times. The rearrangement uses TRBV5-6 and TRBJ2-7; D perhaps matches TRBD1 (6 bases). The germline V gene encodes CDR1 SGHDT and CDR2 YYEEEE. CDR3 length: 16 residues. The ends were cut back, 2 bases at V and 5 bases at J, with 20 bases in the middle. The CDR3 is CASSLGQRSSDDEQYF. In nucleotides, the CDR3 is TGTGCCAGCAGCTTAGGACAGCGGAGTAGTGACGACGAGCAGTACTTC.

The chain combines TRBV2 with TRBJ2-6; the D is unclear. CDR3 length: 15 residues. Germline CDR1 is SNHLY and CDR2 is FYNNEI. Trimming pared 6 bases from V and 1 base from J, leaving 10 bases between. The chain's CDR3 is CASSAEESGANVLTF. The CDR3 DNA reads TGTGCCAGCAGCGCCGAAGAGTCTGGGGCCAACGTCCTGACTTTC.